The clone carrying this T cell receptor beta chain has just a few counts. Since a much larger clone is just one base distant, this may be a read error. The CDR3 spans 14 residues. Per germline, CDR1 SGDLS and CDR2 YYNGEE. This sample is drawn from a study of spatial heterogeneity in lung cancer. TCRdb recomputed calls from the 5' RACE reads with MiXCR, one row per CDR3 protein. The sample lists 25,000 or so distinct CDR3 sequences, around 13% occurring once. Time point given: sample taken at primary tumor resection. Whole RNA came from tumor, nontumor lung or frozen PBMC and was sequenced without being sorted.

Here the sequenced sample was PBMCs, taken at surgery. This sequence joins TRBV9 and TRBJ1-2; no clear D. This sequence was found in a female donor with early-stage non-small cell lung cancer. In DNA, the CDR3 is TGTGTCAGCACACCTCGTGAAGGCCGGTATGGCTACACCTTC. Translating it yields CVSTPREGRYGYTF. The complete variable domain, with remaining parts taken from reference TRBV9 and TRBJ1-2, reads DSGVTQTPKHLITATGQRVTLRCSPRSGDLSVYWYQQSLDQGLQFLIQYYNGEERAKGNILERFSAQQFPDLHSELNLSSLELGDSALYFCVSTPREGRYGYTFGSGTRLTVV.